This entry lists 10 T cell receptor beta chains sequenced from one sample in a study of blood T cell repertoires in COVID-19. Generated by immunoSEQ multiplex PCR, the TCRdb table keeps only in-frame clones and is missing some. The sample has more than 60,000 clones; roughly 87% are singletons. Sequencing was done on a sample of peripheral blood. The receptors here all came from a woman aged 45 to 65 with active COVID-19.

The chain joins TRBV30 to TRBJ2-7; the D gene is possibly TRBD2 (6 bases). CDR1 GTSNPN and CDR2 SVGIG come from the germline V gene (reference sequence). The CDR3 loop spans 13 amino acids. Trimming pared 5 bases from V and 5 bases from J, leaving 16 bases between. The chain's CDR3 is CAWEEWGEDEQYF. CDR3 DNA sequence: TGTGCCTGGGAAGAGTGGGGGGAGGACGAGCAGTACTTC.

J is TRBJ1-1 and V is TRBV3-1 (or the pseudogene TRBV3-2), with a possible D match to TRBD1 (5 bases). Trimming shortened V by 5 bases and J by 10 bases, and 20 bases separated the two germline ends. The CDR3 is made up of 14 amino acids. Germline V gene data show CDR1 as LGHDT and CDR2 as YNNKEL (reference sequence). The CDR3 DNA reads TGTGCCAGCAGCGTTTTTGTGGGGGGATCAGGAGCTTTCTTT. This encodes CASSVFVGGSGAFF.

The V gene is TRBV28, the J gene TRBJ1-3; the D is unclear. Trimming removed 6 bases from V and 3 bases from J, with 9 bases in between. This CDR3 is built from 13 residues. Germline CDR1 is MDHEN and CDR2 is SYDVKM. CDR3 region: CASSLNSGNTIYF. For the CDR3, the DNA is TGTGCCAGCAGCCTTAACAGTGGAAACACCATATATTTT.

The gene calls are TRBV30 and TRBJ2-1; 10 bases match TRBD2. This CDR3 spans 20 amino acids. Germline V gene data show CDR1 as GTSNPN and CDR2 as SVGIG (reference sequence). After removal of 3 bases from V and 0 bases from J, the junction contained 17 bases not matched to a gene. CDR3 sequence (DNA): TGTGCCTGGAGCCTCCATCCGCTAGCGGGGGAGGGCCGCTCCTACAATGAGCAGTTCTTC. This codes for CAWSLHPLAGEGRSYNEQFF.

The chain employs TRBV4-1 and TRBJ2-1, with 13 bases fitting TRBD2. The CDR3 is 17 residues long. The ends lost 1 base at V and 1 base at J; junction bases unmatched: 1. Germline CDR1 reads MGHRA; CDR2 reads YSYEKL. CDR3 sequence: CASSQGTSGGSYNEQFF. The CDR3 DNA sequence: TGCGCCAGCAGCCAAGGGACTAGCGGGGGTTCCTACAATGAGCAGTTCTTC.

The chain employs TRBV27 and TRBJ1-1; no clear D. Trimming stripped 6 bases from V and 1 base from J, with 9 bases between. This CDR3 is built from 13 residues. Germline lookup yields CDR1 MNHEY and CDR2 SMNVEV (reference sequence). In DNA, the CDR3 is TGTGCCAGCAGCCTACAGTGGAACACTGAAGCTTTCTTT. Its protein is CASSLQWNTEAFF.

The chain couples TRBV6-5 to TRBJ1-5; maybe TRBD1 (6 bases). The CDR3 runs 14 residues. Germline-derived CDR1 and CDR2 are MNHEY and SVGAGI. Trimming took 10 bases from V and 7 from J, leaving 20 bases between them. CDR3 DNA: TGTGCCACGAACCCCACAGGGTTGGGCCAGCCCCAGCATTTT. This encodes CATNPTGLGQPQHF.

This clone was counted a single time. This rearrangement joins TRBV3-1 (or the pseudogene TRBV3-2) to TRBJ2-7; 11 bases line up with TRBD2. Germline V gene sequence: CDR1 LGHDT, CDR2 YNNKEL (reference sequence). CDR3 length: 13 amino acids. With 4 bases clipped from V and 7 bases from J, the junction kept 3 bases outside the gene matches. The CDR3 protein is CASSPRLAGEQYF. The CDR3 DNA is TGTGCCAGCAGCCCCCGACTAGCGGGGGAGCAGTACTTC.

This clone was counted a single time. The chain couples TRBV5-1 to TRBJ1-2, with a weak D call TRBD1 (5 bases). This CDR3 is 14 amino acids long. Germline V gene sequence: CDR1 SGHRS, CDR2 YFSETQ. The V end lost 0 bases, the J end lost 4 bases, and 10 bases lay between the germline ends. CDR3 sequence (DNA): TGCGCCAGCAGCTTGGAAGGGGCCGTCTATGGCTACACCTTC. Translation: CASSLEGAVYGYTF.

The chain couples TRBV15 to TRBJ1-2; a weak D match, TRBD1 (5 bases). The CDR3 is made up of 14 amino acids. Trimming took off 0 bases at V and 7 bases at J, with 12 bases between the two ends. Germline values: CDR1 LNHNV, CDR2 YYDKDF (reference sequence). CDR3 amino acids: CATSRDREWGGYTF. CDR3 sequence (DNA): TGTGCCACCAGCAGAGACAGGGAATGGGGTGGCTACACCTTC.